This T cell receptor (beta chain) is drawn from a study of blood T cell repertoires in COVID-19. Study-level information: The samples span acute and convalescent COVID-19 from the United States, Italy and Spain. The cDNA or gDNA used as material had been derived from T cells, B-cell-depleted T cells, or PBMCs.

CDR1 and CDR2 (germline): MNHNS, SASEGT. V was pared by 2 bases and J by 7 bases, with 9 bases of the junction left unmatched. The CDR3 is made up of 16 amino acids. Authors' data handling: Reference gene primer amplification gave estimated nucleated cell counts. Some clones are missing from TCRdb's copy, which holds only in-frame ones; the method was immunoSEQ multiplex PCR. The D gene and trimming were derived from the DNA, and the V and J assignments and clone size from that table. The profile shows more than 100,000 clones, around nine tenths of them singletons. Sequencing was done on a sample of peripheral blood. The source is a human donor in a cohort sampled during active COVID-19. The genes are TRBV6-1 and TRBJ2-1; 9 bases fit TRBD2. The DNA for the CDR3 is TGTGCCAGCAGTGAACCGGCCGGAGCGGGGGGAAATGAGCAGTTCTTC. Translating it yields CASSEPAGAGGNEQFF.